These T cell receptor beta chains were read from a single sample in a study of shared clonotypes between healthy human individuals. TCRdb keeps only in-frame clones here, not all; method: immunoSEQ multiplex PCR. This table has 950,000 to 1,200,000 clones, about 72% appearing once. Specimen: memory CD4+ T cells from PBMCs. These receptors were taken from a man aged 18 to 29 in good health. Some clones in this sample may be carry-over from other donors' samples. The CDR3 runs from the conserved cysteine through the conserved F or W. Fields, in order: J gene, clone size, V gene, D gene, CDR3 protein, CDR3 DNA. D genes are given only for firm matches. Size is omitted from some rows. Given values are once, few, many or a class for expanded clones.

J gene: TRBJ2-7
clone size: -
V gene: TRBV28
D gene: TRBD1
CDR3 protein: CASFAGTGAYEQYF
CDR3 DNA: TGTGCCAGCTTCGCAGGGACAGGGGCCTACGAGCAGTACTTC

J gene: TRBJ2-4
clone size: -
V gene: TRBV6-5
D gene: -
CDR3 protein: CASSYRDGNIQYF
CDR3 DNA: TGTGCCAGCAGTTACAGGGATGGAAACATTCAGTACTTC

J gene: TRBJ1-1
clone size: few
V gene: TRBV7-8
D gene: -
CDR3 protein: CASSPQRDTEAFF
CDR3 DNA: TGTGCCAGCAGCCCCCAACGTGACACTGAAGCTTTCTTT

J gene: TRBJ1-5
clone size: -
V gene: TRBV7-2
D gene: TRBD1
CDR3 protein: CASSWKGQGAGEPQHF
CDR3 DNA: TGTGCCAGCAGCTGGAAGGGACAGGGGGCCGGGGAGCCCCAGCATTTT

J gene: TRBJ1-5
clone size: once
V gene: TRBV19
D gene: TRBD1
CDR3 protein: CASSTLGAPQGVQPQHF
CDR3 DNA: TGTGCCAGTAGTACCTTAGGGGCCCCCCAGGGGGTTCAGCCCCAGCATTTT

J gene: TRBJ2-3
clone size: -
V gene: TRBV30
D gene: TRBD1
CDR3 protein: CAWRQTGASTDTQYF
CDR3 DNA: TGTGCCTGGAGGCAAACAGGGGCTAGCACAGATACGCAGTATTTT

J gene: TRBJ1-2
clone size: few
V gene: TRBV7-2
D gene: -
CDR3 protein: CASSPQVRGGYTF
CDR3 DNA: TGTGCCAGCAGCCCGCAAGTTAGGGGCGGCTACACCTTC

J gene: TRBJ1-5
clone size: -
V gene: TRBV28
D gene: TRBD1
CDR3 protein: CASSAIRGTGGNQPQHF
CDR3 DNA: TGTGCCAGCAGTGCGATAAGGGGGACAGGGGGCAATCAGCCCCAGCATTTT

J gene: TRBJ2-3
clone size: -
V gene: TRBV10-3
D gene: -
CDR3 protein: CAISPTADTQYF
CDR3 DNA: TGTGCCATCAGCCCAACCGCGGATACGCAGTATTTT

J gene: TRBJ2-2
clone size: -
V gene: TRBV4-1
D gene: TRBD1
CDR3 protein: CASSQEGTGWDTGELFF
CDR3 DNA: TGCGCCAGCAGCCAAGAGGGGACAGGGTGGGACACCGGGGAGCTGTTTTTT

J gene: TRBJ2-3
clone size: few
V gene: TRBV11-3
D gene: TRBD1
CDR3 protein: CASSPGQGESDTQYF
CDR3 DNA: TGTGCCAGCAGCCCGGGACAGGGGGAGTCAGATACGCAGTATTTT

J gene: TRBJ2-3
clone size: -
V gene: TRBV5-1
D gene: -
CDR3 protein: CASSQAGGIDTQYF
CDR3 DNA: TGCGCCAGCAGCCAAGCCGGGGGCATAGATACGCAGTATTTT

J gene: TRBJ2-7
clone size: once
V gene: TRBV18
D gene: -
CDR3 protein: CASSPSRVSGYEQYF
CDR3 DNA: TGTGCCAGCTCACCTTCCAGGGTCAGTGGCTACGAGCAGTACTTC

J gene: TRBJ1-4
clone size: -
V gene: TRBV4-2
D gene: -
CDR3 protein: CASSPWTDVATNEKLFF
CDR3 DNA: TGTGCCAGCAGCCCCTGGACAGACGTTGCAACTAATGAAAAACTGTTTTTT

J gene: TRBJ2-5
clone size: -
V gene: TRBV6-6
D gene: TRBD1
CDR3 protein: CASSWDREVETQYF
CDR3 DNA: TGTGCCAGCAGTTGGGACAGGGAAGTAGAGACCCAGTACTTC

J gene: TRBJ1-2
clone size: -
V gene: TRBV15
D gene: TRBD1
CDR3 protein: CATSAGQGGANYGYTF
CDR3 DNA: TGTGCCACCAGCGCGGGACAGGGGGGAGCTAACTATGGCTACACCTTC

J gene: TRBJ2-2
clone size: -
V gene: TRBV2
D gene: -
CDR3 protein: CASSRQEKNTGELFF
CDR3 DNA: TGTGCCAGCAGCCGACAGGAGAAAAACACCGGGGAGCTGTTTTTT

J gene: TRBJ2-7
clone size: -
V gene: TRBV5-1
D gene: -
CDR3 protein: CASSLSRDSPSEQYF
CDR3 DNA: TGCGCCAGCAGCTTGTCCCGTGACAGTCCCTCCGAGCAGTACTTC